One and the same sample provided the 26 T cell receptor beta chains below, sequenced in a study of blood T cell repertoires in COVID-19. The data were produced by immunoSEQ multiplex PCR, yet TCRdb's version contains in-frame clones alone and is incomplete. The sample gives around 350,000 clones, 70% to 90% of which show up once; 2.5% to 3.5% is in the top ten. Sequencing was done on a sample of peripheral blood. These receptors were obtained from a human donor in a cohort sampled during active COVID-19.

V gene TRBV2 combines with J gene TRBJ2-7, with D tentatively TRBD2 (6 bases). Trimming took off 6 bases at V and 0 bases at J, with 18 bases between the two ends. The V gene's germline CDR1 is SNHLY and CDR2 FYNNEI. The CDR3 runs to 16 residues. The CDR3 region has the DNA TGTGCCAGCAGAAGAAATCCCGGGACTGGCTCCTACGAGCAGTACTTC. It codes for CASRRNPGTGSYEQYF.

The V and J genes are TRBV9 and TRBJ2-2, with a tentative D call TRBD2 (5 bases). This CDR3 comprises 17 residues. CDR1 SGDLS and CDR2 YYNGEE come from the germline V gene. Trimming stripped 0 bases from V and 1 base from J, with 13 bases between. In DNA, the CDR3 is TGTGCCAGCAGCGTAGGTCCCGACGGAGGGAACACCGGGGAGCTGTTTTTT. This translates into CASSVGPDGGNTGELFF.

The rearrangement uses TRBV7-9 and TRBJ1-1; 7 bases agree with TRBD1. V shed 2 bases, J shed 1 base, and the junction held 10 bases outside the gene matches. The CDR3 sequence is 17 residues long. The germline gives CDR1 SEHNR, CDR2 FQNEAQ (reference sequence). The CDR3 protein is CASSLNRDSIQNTEAFF. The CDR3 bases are TGTGCCAGCAGCTTAAACCGGGACAGCATCCAGAACACTGAAGCTTTCTTT. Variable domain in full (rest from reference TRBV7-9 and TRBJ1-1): DTGVSQNPRHKITKRGQNVTFRCDPISEHNRLYWYRQTLGQGPEFLTYFQNEAQLEKSRLLSDRFSAERPKGSFSTLEIQRTEQGDSAMYLCASSLNRDSIQNTEAFFGQGTRLTVV.

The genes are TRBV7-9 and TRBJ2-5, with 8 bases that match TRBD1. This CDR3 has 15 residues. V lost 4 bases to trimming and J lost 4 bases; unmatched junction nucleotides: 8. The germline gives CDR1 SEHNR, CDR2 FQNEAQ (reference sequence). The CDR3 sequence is CASSSGTGGLETQYF. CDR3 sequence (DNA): TGTGCCAGCAGCTCCGGTACAGGGGGTCTAGAGACCCAGTACTTC.

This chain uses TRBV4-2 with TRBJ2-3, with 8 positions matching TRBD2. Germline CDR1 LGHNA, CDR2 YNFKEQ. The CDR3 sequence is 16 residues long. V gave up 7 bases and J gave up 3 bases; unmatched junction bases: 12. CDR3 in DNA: TGTGCCAGCAAGGTCCAACGGGGGGGATTGACAGATACGCAGTATTTT. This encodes CASKVQRGGLTDTQYF.

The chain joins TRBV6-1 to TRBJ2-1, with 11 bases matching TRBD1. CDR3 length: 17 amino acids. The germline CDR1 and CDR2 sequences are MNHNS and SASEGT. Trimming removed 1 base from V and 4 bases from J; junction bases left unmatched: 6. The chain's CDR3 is CASSEEDRGLAYNEQFF. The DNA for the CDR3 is TGTGCCAGCAGTGAAGAGGACAGGGGGCTTGCATACAATGAGCAGTTCTTC.

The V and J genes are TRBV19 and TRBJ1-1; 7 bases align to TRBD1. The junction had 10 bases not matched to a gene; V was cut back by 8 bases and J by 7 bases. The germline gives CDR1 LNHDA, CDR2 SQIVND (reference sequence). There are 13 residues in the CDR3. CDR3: CASSMGGQREAFF. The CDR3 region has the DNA TGTGCCAGTTCTATGGGGGGACAGCGTGAAGCTTTCTTT.

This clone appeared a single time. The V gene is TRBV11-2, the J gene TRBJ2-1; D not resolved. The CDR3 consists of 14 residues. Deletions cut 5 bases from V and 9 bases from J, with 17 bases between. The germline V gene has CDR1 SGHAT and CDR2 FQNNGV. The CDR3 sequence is CASSQQKHEGEQFF. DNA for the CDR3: TGTGCCAGCAGCCAACAGAAACACGAAGGTGAGCAGTTCTTC.

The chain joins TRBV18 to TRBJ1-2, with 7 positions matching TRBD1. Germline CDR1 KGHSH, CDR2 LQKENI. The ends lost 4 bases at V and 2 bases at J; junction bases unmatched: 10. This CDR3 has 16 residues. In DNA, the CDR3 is TGTGCCAGCTCACTAAACGGGGACAGCGCGAACTATGGCTACACCTTC. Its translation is CASSLNGDSANYGYTF.

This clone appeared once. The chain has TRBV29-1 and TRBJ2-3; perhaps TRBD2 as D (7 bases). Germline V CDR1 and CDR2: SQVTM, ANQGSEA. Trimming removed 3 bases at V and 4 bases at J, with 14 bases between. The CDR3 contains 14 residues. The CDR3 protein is CSVDSGGRADTQYF. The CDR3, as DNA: TGCAGCGTTGACTCCGGGGGGCGGGCAGATACGCAGTATTTT.

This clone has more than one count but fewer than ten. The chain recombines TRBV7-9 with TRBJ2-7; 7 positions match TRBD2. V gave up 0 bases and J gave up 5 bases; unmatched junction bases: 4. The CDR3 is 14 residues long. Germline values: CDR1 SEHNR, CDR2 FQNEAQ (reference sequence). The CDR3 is CASSLAWGGNEQYF. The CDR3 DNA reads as TGTGCCAGCAGCTTAGCGTGGGGAGGGAACGAGCAGTACTTC. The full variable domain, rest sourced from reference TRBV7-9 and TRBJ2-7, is DTGVSQNPRHKITKRGQNVTFRCDPISEHNRLYWYRQTLGQGPEFLTYFQNEAQLEKSRLLSDRFSAERPKGSFSTLEIQRTEQGDSAMYLCASSLAWGGNEQYFGPGTRLTVT.

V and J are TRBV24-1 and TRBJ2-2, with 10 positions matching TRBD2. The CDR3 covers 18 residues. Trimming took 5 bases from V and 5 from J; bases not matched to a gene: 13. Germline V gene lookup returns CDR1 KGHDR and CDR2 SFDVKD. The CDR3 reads CATSATGPAGGDTGELFF. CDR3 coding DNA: TGTGCCACCAGTGCCACAGGCCCAGCGGGAGGGGATACCGGGGAGCTGTTTTTT.

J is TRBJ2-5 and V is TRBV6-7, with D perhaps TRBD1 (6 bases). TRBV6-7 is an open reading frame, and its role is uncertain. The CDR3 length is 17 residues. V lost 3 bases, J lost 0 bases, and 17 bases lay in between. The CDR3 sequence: CASSYRPNRDHQETQYF. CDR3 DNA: TGTGCCAGCAGTTATCGTCCGAACAGGGACCACCAAGAGACCCAGTACTTC.

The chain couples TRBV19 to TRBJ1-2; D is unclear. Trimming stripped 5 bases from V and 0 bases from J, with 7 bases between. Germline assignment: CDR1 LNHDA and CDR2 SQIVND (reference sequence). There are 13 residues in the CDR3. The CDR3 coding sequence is TGTGCCAGTAGTGCTACCTCTAACTATGGCTACACCTTC. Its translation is CASSATSNYGYTF. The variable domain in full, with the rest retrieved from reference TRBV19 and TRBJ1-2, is DGGITQSPKYLFRKEGQNVTLSCEQNLNHDAMYWYRQDPGQGLRLIYYSQIVNDFQKGDIAEGYSVSREKKESFPLTVTSAQKNPTAFYLCASSATSNYGYTFGSGTRLTVV.

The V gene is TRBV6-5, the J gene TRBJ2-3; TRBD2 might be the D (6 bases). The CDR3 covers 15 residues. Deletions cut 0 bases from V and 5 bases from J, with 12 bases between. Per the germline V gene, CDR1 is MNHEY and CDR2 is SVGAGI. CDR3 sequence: CASSYSGRTIDTQYF. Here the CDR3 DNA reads TGTGCCAGCAGTTACTCGGGGAGGACAATAGATACGCAGTATTTT.

The CDR3 reads CAISSDRVAEAFF. The DNA of the CDR3 is TGTGCCATCAGCTCCGACAGGGTCGCTGAAGCTTTCTTT. This chain connects TRBV10-3 to TRBJ1-1, with 7 positions matching TRBD1. The CDR3 is made up of 13 amino acids. Germline CDR1 is ENHRY and CDR2 is SYGVKD. The trim removed 6 bases at V and 6 bases at J, leaving 7 bases unmatched.

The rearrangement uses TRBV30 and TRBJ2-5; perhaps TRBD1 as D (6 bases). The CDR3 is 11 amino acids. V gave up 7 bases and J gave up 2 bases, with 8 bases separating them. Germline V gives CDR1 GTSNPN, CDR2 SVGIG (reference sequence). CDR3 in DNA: TGTGCCTACAGGGTTCAAGAGACCCAGTACTTC. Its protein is CAYRVQETQYF.

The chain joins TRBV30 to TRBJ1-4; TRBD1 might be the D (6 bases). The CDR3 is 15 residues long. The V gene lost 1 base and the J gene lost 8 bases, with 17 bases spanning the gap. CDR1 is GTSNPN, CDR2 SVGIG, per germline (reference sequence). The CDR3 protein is CAWSGRGGRIEKLFF. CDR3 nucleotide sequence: TGTGCCTGGAGTGGAAGGGGGGGCAGGATCGAAAAACTGTTTTTT.

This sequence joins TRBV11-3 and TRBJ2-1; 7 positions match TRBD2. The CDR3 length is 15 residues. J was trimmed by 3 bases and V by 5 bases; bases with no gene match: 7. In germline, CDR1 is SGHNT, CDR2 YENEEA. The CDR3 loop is CASSSAGTIYNEQFF. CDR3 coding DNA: TGTGCCAGCAGCAGCGCCGGGACTATCTACAATGAGCAGTTCTTC.

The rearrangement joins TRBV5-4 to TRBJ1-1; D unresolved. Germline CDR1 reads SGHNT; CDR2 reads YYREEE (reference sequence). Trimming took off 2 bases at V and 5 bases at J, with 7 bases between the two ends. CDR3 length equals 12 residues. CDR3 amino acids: CASSLPGTEAFF. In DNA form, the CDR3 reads TGTGCCAGCAGCTTACCGGGAACTGAAGCTTTCTTT. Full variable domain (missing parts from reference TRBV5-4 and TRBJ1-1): ETGVTQSPTHLIKTRGQQVTLRCSSQSGHNTVSWYQQALGQGPQFIFQYYREEENGRGNFPPRFSGLQFPNYSSELNVNALELDDSALYLCASSLPGTEAFFGQGTRLTVV.

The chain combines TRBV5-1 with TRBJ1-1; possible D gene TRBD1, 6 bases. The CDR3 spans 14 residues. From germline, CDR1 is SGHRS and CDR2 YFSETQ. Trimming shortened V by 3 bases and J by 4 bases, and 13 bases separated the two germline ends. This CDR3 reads CASSSRGAGTEAFF. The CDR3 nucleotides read TGCGCCAGCAGCTCCCGGGGGGCCGGCACTGAAGCTTTCTTT.

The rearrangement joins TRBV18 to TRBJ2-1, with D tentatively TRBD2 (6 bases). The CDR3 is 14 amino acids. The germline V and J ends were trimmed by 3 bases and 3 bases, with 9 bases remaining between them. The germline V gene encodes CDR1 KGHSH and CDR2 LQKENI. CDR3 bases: TGTGCCAGCTCACCGGACGGGGGCTACAATGAGCAGTTCTTC. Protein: CASSPDGGYNEQFF. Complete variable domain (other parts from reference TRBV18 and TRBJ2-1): NAGVMQNPRHLVRRRGQEARLRCSPMKGHSHVYWYRQLPEEGLKFMVYLQKENIIDESGMPKERFSAEFPKEGPSILRIQQVVRGDSAAYFCASSPDGGYNEQFFGPGTRLTVL.

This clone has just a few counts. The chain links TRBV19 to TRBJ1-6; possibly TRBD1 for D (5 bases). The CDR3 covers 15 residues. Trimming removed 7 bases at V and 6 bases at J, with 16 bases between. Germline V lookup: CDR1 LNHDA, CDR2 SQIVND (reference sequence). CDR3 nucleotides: TGTGCCAGTACCCCTACAGGATCGTCTAATTCACCCCTCCACTTT. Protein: CASTPTGSSNSPLHF.

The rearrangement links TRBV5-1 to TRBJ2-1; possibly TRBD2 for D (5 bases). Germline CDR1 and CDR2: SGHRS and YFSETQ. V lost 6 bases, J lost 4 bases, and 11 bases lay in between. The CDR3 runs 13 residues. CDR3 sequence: CASMMSGYNEQFF. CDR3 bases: TGCGCCAGCATGATGAGCGGTTACAATGAGCAGTTCTTC.

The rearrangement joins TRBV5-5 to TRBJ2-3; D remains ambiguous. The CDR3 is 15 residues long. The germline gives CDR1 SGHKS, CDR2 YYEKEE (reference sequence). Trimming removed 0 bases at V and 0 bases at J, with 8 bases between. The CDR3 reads CASSLAGASTDTQYF. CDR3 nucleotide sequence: TGTGCCAGCAGCTTGGCCGGAGCTAGCACAGATACGCAGTATTTT. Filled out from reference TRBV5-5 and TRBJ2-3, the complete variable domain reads DAGVTQSPTHLIKTRGQQVTLRCSPISGHKSVSWYQQVLGQGPQFIFQYYEKEERGRGNFPDRFSARQFPNYSSELNVNALLLGDSALYLCASSLAGASTDTQYFGPGTRLTVL.

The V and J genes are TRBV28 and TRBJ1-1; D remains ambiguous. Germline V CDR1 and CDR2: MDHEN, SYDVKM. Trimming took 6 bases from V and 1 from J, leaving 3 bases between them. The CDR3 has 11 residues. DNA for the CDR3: TGTGCCAGCAGGCGGAACACTGAAGCTTTCTTT. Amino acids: CASRRNTEAFF.